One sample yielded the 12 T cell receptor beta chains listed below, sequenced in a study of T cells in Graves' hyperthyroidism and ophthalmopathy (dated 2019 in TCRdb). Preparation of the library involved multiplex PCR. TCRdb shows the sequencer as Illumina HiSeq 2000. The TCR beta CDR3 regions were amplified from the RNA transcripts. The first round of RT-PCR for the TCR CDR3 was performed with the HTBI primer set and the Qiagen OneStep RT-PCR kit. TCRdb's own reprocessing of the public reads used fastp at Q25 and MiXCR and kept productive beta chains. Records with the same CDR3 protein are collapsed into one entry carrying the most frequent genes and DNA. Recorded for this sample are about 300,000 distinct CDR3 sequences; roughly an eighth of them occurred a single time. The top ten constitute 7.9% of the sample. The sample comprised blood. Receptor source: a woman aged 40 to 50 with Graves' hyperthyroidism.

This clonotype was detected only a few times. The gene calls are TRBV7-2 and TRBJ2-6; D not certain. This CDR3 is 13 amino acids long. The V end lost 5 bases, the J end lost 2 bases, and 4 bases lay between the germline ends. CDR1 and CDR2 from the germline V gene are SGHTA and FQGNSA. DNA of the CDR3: TGTGCCAGCAGCCTGGCTGGGGCCAACGTCCTGACTTTC. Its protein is CASSLAGANVLTF. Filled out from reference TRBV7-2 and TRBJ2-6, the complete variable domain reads GAGVSQSPSNKVTEKGKDVELRCDPISGHTALYWYRQSLGQGLEFLIYFQGNSAPDKSGLPSDRFSAERTGGSVSTLTIQRTQQEDSAVYLCASSLAGANVLTFGAGSRLTVL.

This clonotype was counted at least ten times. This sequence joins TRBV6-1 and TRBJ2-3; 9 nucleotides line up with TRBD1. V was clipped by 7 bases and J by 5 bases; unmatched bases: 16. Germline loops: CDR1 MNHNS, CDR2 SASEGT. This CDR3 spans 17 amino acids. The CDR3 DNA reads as TGTGCCAGCACCCTCGGGACAGGGCGGGTGGTCAGAGATACGCAGTATTTT. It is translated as CASTLGTGRVVRDTQYF.

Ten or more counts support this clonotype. The CDR3, as DNA: TGTGCCAGCAGCTTAGCCTCGAAATACGAGCAGTACTTC. Translation gives CASSLASKYEQYF. The chain carries TRBV7-2 and TRBJ2-7; D ambiguous. Trimming removed 0 bases at V and 4 bases at J, with 7 bases between. The CDR3 is 13 residues long. From germline, CDR1 is SGHTA and CDR2 FQGNSA.

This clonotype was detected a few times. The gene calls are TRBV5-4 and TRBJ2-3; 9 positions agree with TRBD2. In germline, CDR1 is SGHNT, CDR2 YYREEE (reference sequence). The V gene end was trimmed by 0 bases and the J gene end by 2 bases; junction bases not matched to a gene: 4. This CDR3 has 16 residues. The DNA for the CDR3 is TGTGCCAGCAGCTTGGTTCTAGCGGGACCCACAGATACGCAGTATTTT. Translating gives CASSLVLAGPTDTQYF.

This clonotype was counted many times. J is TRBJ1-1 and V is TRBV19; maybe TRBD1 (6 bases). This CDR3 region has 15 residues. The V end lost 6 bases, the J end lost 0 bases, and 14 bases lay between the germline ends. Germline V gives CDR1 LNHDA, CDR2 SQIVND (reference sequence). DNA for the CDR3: TGTGCCAGTAGAACCCCGGGACACTTGAACACTGAAGCTTTCTTT. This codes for CASRTPGHLNTEAFF.

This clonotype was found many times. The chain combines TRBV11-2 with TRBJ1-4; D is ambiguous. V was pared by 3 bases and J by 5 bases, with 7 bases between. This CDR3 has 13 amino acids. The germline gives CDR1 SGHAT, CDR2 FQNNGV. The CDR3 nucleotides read TGTGCCAGCAGCTTTGTACGCAATGAAAAACTGTTTTTT. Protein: CASSFVRNEKLFF.

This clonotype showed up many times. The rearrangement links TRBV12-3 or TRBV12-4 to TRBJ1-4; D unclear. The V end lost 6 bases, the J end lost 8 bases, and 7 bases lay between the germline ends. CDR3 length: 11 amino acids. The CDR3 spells CASRLQEKLFF. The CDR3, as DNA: TGTGCCAGCAGGTTACAGGAAAAACTGTTTTTT.

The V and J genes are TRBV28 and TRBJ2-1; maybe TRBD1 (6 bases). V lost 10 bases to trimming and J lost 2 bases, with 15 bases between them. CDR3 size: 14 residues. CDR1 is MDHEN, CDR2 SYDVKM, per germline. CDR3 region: CATAATGTYNEQFF. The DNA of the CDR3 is TGTGCCACCGCCGCCACAGGGACCTACAATGAGCAGTTCTTC.

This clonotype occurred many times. As DNA, the CDR3 is TGTGCCAGCAGCTGGACAGGGGCCGGGGAGCTGTTTTTT. It codes for CASSWTGAGELFF. The chain combines TRBV3-1 with TRBJ2-2, with TRBD1 identical over 9 bases. The J segment lost 6 bases and the V segment lost 5 bases, leaving 1 base of the junction unmatched. Germline CDR1 and CDR2: LGHDT and YNNKEL (reference sequence). This CDR3 region has 13 residues.

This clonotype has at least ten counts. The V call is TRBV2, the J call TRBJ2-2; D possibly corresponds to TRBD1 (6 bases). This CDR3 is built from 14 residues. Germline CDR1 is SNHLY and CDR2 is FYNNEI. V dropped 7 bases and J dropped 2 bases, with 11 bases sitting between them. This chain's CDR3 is CASTRGANTGELFF. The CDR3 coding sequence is TGTGCCAGCACCAGGGGCGCAAACACCGGGGAGCTGTTTTTT. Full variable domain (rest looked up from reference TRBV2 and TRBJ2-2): EPEVTQTPSHQVTQMGQEVILRCVPISNHLYFYWYRQILGQKVEFLVSFYNNEISEKSEIFDDQFSVERPDGSNFTLKIRSTKLEDSAMYFCASTRGANTGELFFGEGSRLTVL.

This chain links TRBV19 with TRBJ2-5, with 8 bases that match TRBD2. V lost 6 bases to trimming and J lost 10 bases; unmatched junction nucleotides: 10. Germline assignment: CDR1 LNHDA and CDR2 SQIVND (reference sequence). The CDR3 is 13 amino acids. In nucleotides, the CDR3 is TGTGCCAGTAGCGGGAGGGGCCTTGGGGGCCAGTACTTC. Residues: CASSGRGLGGQYF.

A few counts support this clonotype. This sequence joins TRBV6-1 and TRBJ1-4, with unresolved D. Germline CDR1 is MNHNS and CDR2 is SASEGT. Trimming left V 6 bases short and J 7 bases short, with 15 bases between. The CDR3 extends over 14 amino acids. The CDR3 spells CASRISVGSEKLFF. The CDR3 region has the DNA TGTGCCAGCAGGATATCGGTGGGGTCTGAAAAACTGTTTTTT.